The clone carrying this T cell receptor (beta chain) came up a few times. This sample is part of a study of T cells after yellow fever vaccination. On the study more broadly: Libraries from low-cell-number fractions were prepared with the SMART-Seq v4 Ultra Low Input RNA kit.

TCRdb re-derived calls from the 5' RACE reads in MiXCR, one entry per CDR3 protein. This table holds more than 350,000 distinct CDR3 sequences, approximately 10% found once. This sequence was found in a man younger than 35 who received the YFV17D yellow fever vaccine. This specimen consisted of PBMCs, obtained on the day of the first yellow fever vaccination.

The CDR3 spells CASAEPYNEQFF. The CDR3 region has the DNA TGTGCCTCGGCGGAGCCCTACAATGAGCAGTTCTTC. This chain joins TRBV19 and TRBJ2-1; D unclear. Between the trimmed V and J ends, which lost 11 bases and 2 bases, there was a span of 10 bases. Germline CDR1 is LNHDA and CDR2 is SQIVND (reference sequence). The CDR3 runs 12 residues.